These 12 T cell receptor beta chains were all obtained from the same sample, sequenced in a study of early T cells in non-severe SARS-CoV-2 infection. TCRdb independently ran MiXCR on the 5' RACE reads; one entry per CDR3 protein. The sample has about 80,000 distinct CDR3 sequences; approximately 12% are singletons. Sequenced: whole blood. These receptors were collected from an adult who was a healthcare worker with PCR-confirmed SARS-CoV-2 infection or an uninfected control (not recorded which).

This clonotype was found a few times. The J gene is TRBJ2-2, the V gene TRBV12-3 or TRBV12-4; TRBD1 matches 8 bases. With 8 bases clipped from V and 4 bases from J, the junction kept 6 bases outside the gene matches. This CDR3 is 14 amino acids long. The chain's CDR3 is CASCPGTGTGELFF. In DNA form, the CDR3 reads TGTGCCAGCTGCCCCGGGACAGGCACCGGGGAGCTGTTTTTT.

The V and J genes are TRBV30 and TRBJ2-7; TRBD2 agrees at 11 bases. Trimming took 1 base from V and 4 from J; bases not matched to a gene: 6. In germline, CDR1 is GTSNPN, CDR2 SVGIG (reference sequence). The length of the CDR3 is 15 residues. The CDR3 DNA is TGTGCCTGGAGTGGGACAGCTAGCGGGAGGTACGAGCAGTACTTC. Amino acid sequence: CAWSGTASGRYEQYF.

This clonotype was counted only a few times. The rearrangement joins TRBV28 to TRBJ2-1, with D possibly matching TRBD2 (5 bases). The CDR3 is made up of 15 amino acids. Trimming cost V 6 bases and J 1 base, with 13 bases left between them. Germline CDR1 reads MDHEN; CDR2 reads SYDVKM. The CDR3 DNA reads TGTGCCAGCAGCAGCTTTTCGGGATCCTACAATGAGCAGTTCTTC. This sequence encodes CASSSFSGSYNEQFF. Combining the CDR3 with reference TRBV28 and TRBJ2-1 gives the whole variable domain DVKVTQSSRYLVKRTGEKVFLECVQDMDHENMFWYRQDPGLGLRLIYFSYDVKMKEKGDIPEGYSVSREKKERFSLILESASTNQTSMYLCASSSFSGSYNEQFFGPGTRLTVL.

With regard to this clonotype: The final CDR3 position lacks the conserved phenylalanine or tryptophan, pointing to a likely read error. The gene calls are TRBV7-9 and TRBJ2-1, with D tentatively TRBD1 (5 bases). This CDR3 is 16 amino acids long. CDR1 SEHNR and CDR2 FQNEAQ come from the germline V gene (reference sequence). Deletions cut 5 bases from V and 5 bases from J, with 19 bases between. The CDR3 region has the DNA TGTGCCAGCAGCCCCACCCTTCTAGGGGTCGACAATGAGCAGTTCCTC. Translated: CASSPTLLGVDNEQFL.

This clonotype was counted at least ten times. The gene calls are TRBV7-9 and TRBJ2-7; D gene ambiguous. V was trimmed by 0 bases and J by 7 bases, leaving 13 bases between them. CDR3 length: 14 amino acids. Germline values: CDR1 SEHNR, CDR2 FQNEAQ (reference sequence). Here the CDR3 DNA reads TGTGCCAGCAGCTTAGCGTCGACCGACTGGGAGCAGTACTTC. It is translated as CASSLASTDWEQYF.

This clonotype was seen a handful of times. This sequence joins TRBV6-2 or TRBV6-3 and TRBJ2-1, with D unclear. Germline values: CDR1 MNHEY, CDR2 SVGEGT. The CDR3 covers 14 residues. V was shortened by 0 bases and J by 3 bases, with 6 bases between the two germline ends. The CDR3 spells CASSYSQDYNEQFF. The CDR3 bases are TGTGCCAGCAGTTACTCTCAGGACTACAATGAGCAGTTCTTC.

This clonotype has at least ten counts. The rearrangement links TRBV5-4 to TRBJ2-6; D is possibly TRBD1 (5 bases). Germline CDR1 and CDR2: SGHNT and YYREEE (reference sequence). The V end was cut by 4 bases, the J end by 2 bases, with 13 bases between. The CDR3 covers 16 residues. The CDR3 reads CASSPPGYAGANVLTF. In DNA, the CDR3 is TGTGCCAGCAGCCCACCAGGGTACGCTGGGGCCAACGTCCTGACTTTC.

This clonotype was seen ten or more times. The chain's CDR3 is CASSFGGTPRDTQYF. CDR3 nucleotides: TGTGCCAGCAGTTTCGGGGGTACCCCAAGGGATACGCAGTATTTT. The chain couples TRBV28 to TRBJ2-3; D is perhaps TRBD2 (6 bases). This CDR3 comprises 15 residues. In germline, CDR1 is MDHEN, CDR2 SYDVKM. V was trimmed by 3 bases and J by 6 bases, leaving 16 bases between them.

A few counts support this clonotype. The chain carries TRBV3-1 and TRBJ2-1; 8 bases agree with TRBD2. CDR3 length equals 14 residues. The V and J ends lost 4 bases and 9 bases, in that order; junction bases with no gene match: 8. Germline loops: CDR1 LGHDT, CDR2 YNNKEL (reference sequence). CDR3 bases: TGTGCCAGCAGCCGGAGCGGGAGCCTTGTTGAGCAGTTCTTC. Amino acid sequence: CASSRSGSLVEQFF.

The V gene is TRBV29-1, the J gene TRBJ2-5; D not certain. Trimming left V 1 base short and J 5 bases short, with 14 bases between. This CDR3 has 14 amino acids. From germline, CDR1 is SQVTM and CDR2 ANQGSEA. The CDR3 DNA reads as TGCAGCGTTGAAGCCCGGGTCGGTCTCGAGACCCAGTACTTC. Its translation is CSVEARVGLETQYF.

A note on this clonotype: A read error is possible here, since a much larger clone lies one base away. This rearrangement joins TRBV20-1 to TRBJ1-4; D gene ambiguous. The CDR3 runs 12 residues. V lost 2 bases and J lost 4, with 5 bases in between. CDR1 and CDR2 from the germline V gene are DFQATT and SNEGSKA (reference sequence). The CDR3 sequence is CSARPVNEKLFF. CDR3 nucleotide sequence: TGCAGTGCTAGACCCGTTAATGAAAAACTGTTTTTT.

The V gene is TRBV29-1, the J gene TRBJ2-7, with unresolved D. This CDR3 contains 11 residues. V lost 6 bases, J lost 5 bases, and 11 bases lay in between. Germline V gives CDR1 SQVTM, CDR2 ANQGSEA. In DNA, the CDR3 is TGCAGCGTGGGGTATATTGACGAGCAGTACTTC. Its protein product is CSVGYIDEQYF.